This T cell receptor (beta chain) was profiled in a study of cytomegalovirus exposure and HLA in healthy donors. PCR amplification relied on 60 Vbeta primers (plus 13 Jbeta primers). Here immunoSEQ multiplex PCR was the method, and the copy in TCRdb shows in-frame clones only, minus some. The sample lists roughly 99,000 clones, roughly 80% occurring once. Germline trimming cut 5 bases from V and 7 bases from J; bases unmatched to any gene: 6. Germline V gene data show CDR1 as SGHAT and CDR2 as FQNNGV. The CDR3 runs to 13 residues. The sequenced sample was PBMCs. The clonotype originates from a man between 60 and 75 years old in good health and CMV-seropositive. This chain uses TRBV11-2 with TRBJ1-2, with 8 bases lining up with TRBD1. Here the CDR3 DNA reads TGTGCCAGCAGCGTTGACAGGGGAACTGGCTACACCTTC. It yields the protein CASSVDRGTGYTF.